This is a list of T cell receptor beta chains from one sample in a study of CD8 T cells in Susac syndrome. TCRdb itself ran the immunoSEQ multiplex PCR reads through MiXCR, one entry per CDR3 protein. The sample gives 140,000 or so distinct CDR3 sequences, nearly 97% of which show up once; 0.084% is in the top ten. The sequenced sample was CD4+ T cells from PBMCs. The source of these receptors is a human donor with Susac syndrome. The CDR3 runs from the conserved cysteine through the conserved F or W. A D gene is named only where the DNA matches it firmly. Part of the rows lack a size; the others show once, few, many or a class for expanded clones.

. | . | TRBJ2-7 | TRBV5-1 | CASTQMGQDEQYF | TGCGCCAGCACCCAAATGGGGCAGGACGAGCAGTACTTC
. | TRBD1 | TRBJ1-5 | TRBV20-1 | CSVMTGGESNQPQHF | TGCAGTGTCATGACAGGGGGCGAGAGCAATCAGCCCCAGCATTTT
. | . | TRBJ2-5 | TRBV9 | CASSVSPAETQYF | TGTGCCAGCAGCGTGAGCCCTGCGGAGACCCAGTACTTC
once | . | TRBJ1-1 | TRBV7-8 | CASAGGPGRNEAFF | TGTGCCAGCGCGGGAGGACCCGGACGAAATGAAGCTTTCTTT
. | . | TRBJ2-2 | TRBV27 | CASSLRQTNTGELFF | TGTGCCAGCAGTTTAAGACAGACAAACACCGGGGAGCTGTTTTTT
. | TRBD2 | TRBJ2-1 | TRBV15 | CATSRERAGAFDEQFF | TGTGCCACCAGCAGAGAACGGGCGGGAGCGTTCGATGAGCAGTTCTTC
. | . | TRBJ2-4 | TRBV29-1 | CSVDLGTSSIQYF | TGCAGCGTTGATTTGGGAACTTCATCCATTCAGTACTTC
. | . | TRBJ2-7 | TRBV20-1 | CSARKGLFYEQYF | TGCAGTGCTAGAAAGGGACTCTTCTACGAGCAGTACTTC
. | . | TRBJ1-1 | TRBV10-3 | CAIRPGDGGTEAFF | TGTGCCATCAGACCAGGGGACGGAGGAACTGAAGCTTTCTTT
once | . | TRBJ2-1 | TRBV20-1 | CSAQSWTSISEQFF | TGCAGTGCTCAGAGCTGGACAAGCATCTCTGAGCAGTTCTTC
. | . | TRBJ1-1 | TRBV7-7 | CASSLAQDTEAFF | TGTGCTAGCAGCTTAGCGCAAGACACTGAAGCTTTCTTT
once | . | TRBJ1-2 | TRBV14 | CASSQSTHGYTF | TGTGCCAGCAGCCAATCAACGCATGGCTACACCTTC
. | . | TRBJ1-1 | TRBV12-3/TRBV12-4 | CASRTEANTEAFF | TGTGCCAGCCGGACCGAAGCGAACACTGAAGCTTTCTTT
. | . | TRBJ2-5 | TRBV4-2 | CASSLGTARNDEETQYF | TGTGCCAGCAGCCTGGGAACCGCGCGGAATGACGAAGAGACCCAGTACTTC
. | TRBD2 | TRBJ2-5 | TRBV12-3/TRBV12-4 | CASSRTSGKETQYF | TGTGCCAGCAGCAGGACTAGCGGTAAAGAGACCCAGTACTTC
. | . | TRBJ2-7 | TRBV7-2 | CASRAMGEQYF | TGTGCCAGCCGGGCGATGGGCGAGCAGTACTTC
. | . | TRBJ1-1 | TRBV4-1 | CASSQLGENTEAFF | TGCGCCAGCAGCCAACTCGGGGAGAACACTGAAGCTTTCTTT
. | TRBD2 | TRBJ2-2 | TRBV4-1 | CASSPRASGQNTGELFF | TGCGCCAGCAGCCCCCGGGCTAGCGGGCAGAACACCGGGGAGCTGTTTTTT
. | . | TRBJ2-7 | TRBV6-2/TRBV6-3 | CASSYAGNSLDEQYF | TGTGCCAGCAGTTACGCAGGGAACAGCCTAGACGAGCAGTACTTC
. | TRBD2 | TRBJ2-5 | TRBV11-2 | CASSLITSGETQYF | TGTGCCAGCAGCTTAATAACTAGCGGGGAGACCCAGTACTTC
once | . | TRBJ1-2 | TRBV20-1 | CSARGLLQGEGGYTF | TGCAGTGCTAGAGGTCTCCTCCAGGGAGAAGGTGGCTACACCTTC
. | . | TRBJ2-3 | TRBV20-1 | CSARFSGNTDTQYF | TGCAGTGCTAGATTCTCCGGGAACACAGATACGCAGTATTTT
. | . | TRBJ2-1 | TRBV3-1 | CASSQGSYNEQFF | TGTGCCAGCAGCCAGGGCAGCTACAATGAGCAGTTCTTC
. | . | TRBJ2-3 | TRBV7-2 | CASSFGLTTDTQYF | TGTGCCAGCAGCTTCGGCTTGACCACAGATACGCAGTATTTT
. | TRBD1 | TRBJ1-6 | TRBV11-3 | CASSPGQGGSLHF | TGTGCCAGCAGCCCAGGACAGGGGGGATCCCTCCACTTT
. | . | TRBJ2-1 | TRBV5-6 | CASSLEPDNEQFF | TGTGCCAGCAGCTTGGAACCGGACAATGAGCAGTTCTTC
. | . | TRBJ1-1 | TRBV29-1 | CSALTGLTEAFF | TGCAGCGCATTGACAGGTCTCACTGAAGCTTTCTTT
. | TRBD1 | TRBJ1-6 | TRBV7-9 | CASIYTGANSPLHF | TGTGCCAGCATCTATACAGGGGCCAATTCACCCCTCCACTTT
. | . | TRBJ1-2 | TRBV14 | CASSSSTYGYTF | TGTGCCAGCAGCTCGTCGACGTATGGCTACACCTTC
. | . | TRBJ2-1 | TRBV24-1 | CATSQTLAEQFF | TGTGCCACCAGCCAAACCCTAGCTGAGCAGTTCTTC
once | . | TRBJ2-1 | TRBV2 | CASRAGTLSSYNEQFF | TGTGCCAGCAGAGCCGGGACTCTAAGCTCCTACAATGAGCAGTTCTTC
. | . | TRBJ1-2 | TRBV23-1 | CASSHPAGYGYTF | TGCGCCAGCAGTCACCCTGCGGGATATGGCTACACCTTC
. | . | TRBJ2-7 | TRBV4-1 | CASSQPTTSYEQYF | TGCGCCAGCAGCCAACCGACAACCTCCTACGAGCAGTACTTC
. | . | TRBJ2-3 | TRBV15 | CATSTSALLGTDTQYF | TGTGCCACCAGCACTTCGGCCCTACTAGGCACAGATACGCAGTATTTT
. | . | TRBJ2-5 | TRBV4-1 | CASSLLGGAQYF | TGCGCCAGCAGCCTCCTGGGGGGAGCCCAGTACTTC
. | . | TRBJ2-1 | TRBV28 | CASSLVASHNEQFF | TGTGCCAGCAGTTTGGTAGCGTCCCACAATGAGCAGTTCTTC
. | . | TRBJ2-7 | TRBV6-2/TRBV6-3 | CASSPVGKQYF | TGTGCCAGCAGCCCCGTGGGTAAGCAGTACTTC
. | TRBD1 | TRBJ2-3 | TRBV20-1 | CSATPGQPSTDTQYF | TGCAGTGCAACACCGGGACAGCCTAGCACAGATACGCAGTATTTT
. | TRBD2 | TRBJ2-3 | TRBV19 | CASSRSGRSLASTDTQYF | TGTGCCAGTAGTCGGAGCGGGAGGTCCCTTGCTAGCACAGATACGCAGTATTTT
. | . | TRBJ1-4 | TRBV29-1 | CSAGGGNEKLFF | TGCAGCGCCGGAGGGGGTAATGAAAAACTGTTTTTT
. | TRBD2 | TRBJ2-7 | TRBV18 | CASSPGLAGSGYEQYF | TGTGCCAGCTCACCTGGACTAGCGGGGAGTGGATACGAGCAGTACTTC
. | . | TRBJ2-3 | TRBV2 | CASSVGRDTQYF | TGTGCCAGCAGTGTAGGGAGAGACACGCAGTATTTT
. | . | TRBJ2-1 | TRBV27 | CASHLLGVSSSYNEQFF | TGTGCCAGCCATCTCCTGGGGGTTTCTAGCTCCTACAATGAGCAGTTCTTC
. | . | TRBJ2-1 | TRBV29-1 | CSGSNYHLHNEQFF | TGCAGCGGAAGCAACTACCACCTACACAATGAGCAGTTCTTC
. | . | TRBJ2-5 | TRBV7-3 | CASSLGKTETQYF | TGTGCCAGCAGCTTAGGGAAGACGGAGACCCAGTACTTC
. | TRBD1 | TRBJ2-1 | TRBV7-3 | CASSADRAGHNEQFF | TGTGCCAGCAGCGCCGACAGGGCGGGCCACAATGAGCAGTTCTTC
. | . | TRBJ1-1 | TRBV6-5 | CASSPLGGPEAFF | TGTGCCAGCAGCCCCCTCGGGGGCCCTGAAGCTTTCTTT
. | TRBD1 | TRBJ2-5 | TRBV7-7 | CASSSDRGPQETQYF | TGTGCTAGCAGCTCCGACAGGGGGCCCCAAGAGACCCAGTACTTC
. | . | TRBJ2-3 | TRBV28 | CASSSGLDTQYF | TGTGCCAGCAGTTCAGGCCTGGATACGCAGTATTTT
. | . | TRBJ1-2 | TRBV20-1 | CSARDPYRPANYGYTF | TGCAGTGCTAGAGACCCCTACAGGCCCGCTAACTATGGCTACACCTTC
once | . | TRBJ2-1 | TRBV29-1 | CSHTIPGYNEQFF | TGCAGCCACACGATTCCCGGCTACAATGAGCAGTTCTTC
. | TRBD1 | TRBJ1-5 | TRBV7-9 | CASSFARPGQGSNQPQHF | TGTGCCAGCAGCTTTGCCCGACCCGGACAGGGTTCTAATCAGCCCCAGCATTTT
. | . | TRBJ1-2 | TRBV7-9 | CASSLDQIYGYTF | TGTGCCAGCAGCTTAGACCAGATCTATGGCTACACCTTC